This T cell receptor (beta chain) stems from a study of blood T cell repertoires in COVID-19. Study summary: Donors in the United States, Italy and Spain gave samples during acute or convalescent COVID-19.

Original handling: Amplification of reference gene primers was used by the study to estimate nucleated cell counts. Some clones are missing from TCRdb's copy, which holds only in-frame ones; the method was immunoSEQ multiplex PCR. V, J and clone size derive from that table, while D and trimming were established from the DNA sequence. This table has more than 300,000 clones, around 83% appearing once. V was trimmed by 3 bases and J by 7 bases, leaving 12 bases between them. This CDR3 has 13 residues. This TCR derives from a woman in her forties or fifties with acute or convalescent COVID-19. The J gene is TRBJ1-1, the V gene TRBV12-3 or TRBV12-4; D is ambiguous. Sequenced sample: peripheral blood. CDR3 sequence (DNA): TGTGCCAGCAGTTTCGGTAGACTGAATGAAGCTTTCTTT. Translating gives CASSFGRLNEAFF.